This T cell receptor (beta chain) originates from a study of memory CD4+ T cells and cytomegalovirus serostatus. Looking at the study overall: Healthy Belgian adult donors included about nine CMV-positive and 24 CMV-negative people.

The sort gate was single viable CD3+CD4+CD8-CD45RO+ cells for memory CD4+ T cells. CMV serostatus came from serum IgG against pp150, pp28, p38, p52. General study findings and limits: CD4+ memory repertoires contained about 40% of the 164 reported CMV TCRbeta sequences. Median bootstrapped AUC for CMV status was around 0.95 originally, just under 0.93 US-trained.

The protocol was immunoSEQ multiplex PCR, while the TCRdb copy is restricted to in-frame clones and leaves out a portion. The data contain tens of thousands of clones, over 65% of them seen just once; the ten biggest clones take up roughly 0.54%. About this clone: Antigen specificity is unknown.

CDR1 and CDR2 from the germline V gene are MNHEY and SMNVEV (reference sequence). Trimming shortened V by 2 bases and J by 2 bases, and 15 bases separated the two germline ends. CDR3 length equals 16 residues. Sequenced: memory CD4+ T cells from blood. This clonotype was sampled from an adult in good health and CMV-seronegative. The V call is TRBV27, the J call TRBJ1-2; perhaps TRBD1 as D (6 bases). In DNA form, the CDR3 reads TGTGCCAGCAGTTTAGGGTACGGGACACCCAACTATGGCTACACCTTC. This codes for CASSLGYGTPNYGYTF.